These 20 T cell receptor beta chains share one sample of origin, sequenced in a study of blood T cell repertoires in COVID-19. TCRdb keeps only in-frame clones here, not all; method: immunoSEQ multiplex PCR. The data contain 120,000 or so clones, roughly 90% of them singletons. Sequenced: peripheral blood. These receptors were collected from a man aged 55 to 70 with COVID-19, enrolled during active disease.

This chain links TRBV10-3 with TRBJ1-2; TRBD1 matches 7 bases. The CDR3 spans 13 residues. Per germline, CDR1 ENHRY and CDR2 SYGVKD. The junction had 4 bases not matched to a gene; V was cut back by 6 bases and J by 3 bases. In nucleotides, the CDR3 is TGTGCCATCAGCGAGGGGGCGGACTATGGCTACACCTTC. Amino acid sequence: CAISEGADYGYTF.

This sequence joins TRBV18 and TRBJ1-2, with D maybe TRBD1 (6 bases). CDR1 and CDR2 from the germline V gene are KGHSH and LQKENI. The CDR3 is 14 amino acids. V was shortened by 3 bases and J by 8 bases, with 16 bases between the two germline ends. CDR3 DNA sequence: TGTGCCAGCTCACCGCCTGGGAGGGGGGAAGGCTACACCTTC. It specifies CASSPPGRGEGYTF. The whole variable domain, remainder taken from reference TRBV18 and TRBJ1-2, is NAGVMQNPRHLVRRRGQEARLRCSPMKGHSHVYWYRQLPEEGLKFMVYLQKENIIDESGMPKERFSAEFPKEGPSILRIQQVVRGDSAAYFCASSPPGRGEGYTFGSGTRLTVV.

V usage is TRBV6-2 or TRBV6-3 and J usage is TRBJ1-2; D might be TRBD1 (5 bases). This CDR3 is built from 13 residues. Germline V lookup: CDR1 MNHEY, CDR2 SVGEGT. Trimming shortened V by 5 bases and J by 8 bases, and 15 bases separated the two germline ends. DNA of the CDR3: TGTGCCAGCAGTGACCGGACACCTGGCGGCTACACCTTC. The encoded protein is CASSDRTPGGYTF.

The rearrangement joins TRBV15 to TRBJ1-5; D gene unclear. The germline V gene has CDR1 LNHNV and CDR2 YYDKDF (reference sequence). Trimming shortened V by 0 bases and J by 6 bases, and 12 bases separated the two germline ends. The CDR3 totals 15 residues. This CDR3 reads CATSREAPGTQPQHF. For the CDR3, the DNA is TGTGCCACCAGCAGAGAGGCCCCAGGTACTCAGCCCCAGCATTTT.

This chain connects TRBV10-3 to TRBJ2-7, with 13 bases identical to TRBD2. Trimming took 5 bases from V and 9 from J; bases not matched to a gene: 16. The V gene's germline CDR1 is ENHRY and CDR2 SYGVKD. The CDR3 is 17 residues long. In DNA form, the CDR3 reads TGTGCCATCAGTACCCGCCCCCTCGGACTAGCGGGAGAGGGGCAGTACTTC. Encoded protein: CAISTRPLGLAGEGQYF.

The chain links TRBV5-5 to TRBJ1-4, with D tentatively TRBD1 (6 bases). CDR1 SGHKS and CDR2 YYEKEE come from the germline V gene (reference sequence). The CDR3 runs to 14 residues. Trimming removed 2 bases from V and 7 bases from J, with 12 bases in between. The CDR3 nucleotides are TGTGCCAGCAGCTTCTCTGGGGGCACTGAAAAACTGTTTTTT. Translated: CASSFSGGTEKLFF. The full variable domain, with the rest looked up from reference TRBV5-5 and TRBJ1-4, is DAGVTQSPTHLIKTRGQQVTLRCSPISGHKSVSWYQQVLGQGPQFIFQYYEKEERGRGNFPDRFSARQFPNYSSELNVNALLLGDSALYLCASSFSGGTEKLFFGSGTQLSVL.

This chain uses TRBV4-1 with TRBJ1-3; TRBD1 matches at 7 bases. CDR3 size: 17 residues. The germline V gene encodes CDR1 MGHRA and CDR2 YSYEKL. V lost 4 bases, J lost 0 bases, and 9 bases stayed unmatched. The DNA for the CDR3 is TGCGCCAGCAGCCTAAACATACAGGGGCCCTCTGGAAACACCATATATTTT. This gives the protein CASSLNIQGPSGNTIYF.

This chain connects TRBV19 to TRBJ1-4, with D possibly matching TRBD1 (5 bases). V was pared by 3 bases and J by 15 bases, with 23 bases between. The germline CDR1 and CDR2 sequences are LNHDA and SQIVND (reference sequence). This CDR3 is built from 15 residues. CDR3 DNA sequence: TGTGCCAGTAGTATCGACCGGGCTTGGGACTCTGGGGTGTTTTTT. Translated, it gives CASSIDRAWDSGVFF.

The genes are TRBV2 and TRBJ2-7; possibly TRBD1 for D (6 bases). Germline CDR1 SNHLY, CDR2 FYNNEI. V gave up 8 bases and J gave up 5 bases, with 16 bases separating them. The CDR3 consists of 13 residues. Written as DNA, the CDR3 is TGTGCCAGCGCACAGGGTACTAGGAACGAGCAGTACTTC. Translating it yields CASAQGTRNEQYF.

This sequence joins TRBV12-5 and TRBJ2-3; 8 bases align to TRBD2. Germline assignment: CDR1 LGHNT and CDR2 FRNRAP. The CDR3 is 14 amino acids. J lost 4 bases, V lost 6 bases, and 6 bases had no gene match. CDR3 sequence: CASGPRGAADTQYF. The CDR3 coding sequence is TGTGCTAGTGGCCCGCGGGGGGCTGCAGATACGCAGTATTTT.

In DNA, the CDR3 is TGTGCCAGCAGCTCTACAGGGGACGGCACAGATACGCAGTATTTT. Translated: CASSSTGDGTDTQYF. The chain links TRBV7-3 to TRBJ2-3, with TRBD1 identical over 7 bases. The J segment lost 1 base and the V segment lost 4 bases, leaving 5 bases of the junction unmatched. Germline CDR1 SGHTA, CDR2 FQGTGA. This CDR3 has 15 amino acids.

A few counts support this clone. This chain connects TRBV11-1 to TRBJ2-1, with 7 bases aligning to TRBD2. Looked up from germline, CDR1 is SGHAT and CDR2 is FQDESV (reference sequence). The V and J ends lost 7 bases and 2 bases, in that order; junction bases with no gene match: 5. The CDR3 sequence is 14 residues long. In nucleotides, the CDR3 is TGTGCCAGCAAAGCGGGAAGGGCCTACAATGAGCAGTTCTTC. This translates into CASKAGRAYNEQFF.

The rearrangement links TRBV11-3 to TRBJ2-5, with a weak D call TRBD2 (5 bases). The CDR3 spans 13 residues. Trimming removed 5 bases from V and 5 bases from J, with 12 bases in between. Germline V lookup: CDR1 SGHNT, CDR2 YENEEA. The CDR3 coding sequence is TGTGCCAGCAGCCCCGAAGAGGGCGAGACCCAGTACTTC. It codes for CASSPEEGETQYF.

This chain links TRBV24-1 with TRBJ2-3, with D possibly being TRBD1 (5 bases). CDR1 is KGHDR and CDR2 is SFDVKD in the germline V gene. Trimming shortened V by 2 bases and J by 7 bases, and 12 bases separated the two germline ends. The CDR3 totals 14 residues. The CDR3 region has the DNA TGTGCCACCAGTGATTCAGGGTCACGGAATACGCAGTATTTT. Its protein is CATSDSGSRNTQYF.

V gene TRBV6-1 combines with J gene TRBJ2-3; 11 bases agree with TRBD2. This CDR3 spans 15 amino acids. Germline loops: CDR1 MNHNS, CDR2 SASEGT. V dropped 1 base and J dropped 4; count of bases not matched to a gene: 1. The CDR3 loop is CASSEGLAGPDTQYF. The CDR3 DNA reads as TGTGCCAGCAGTGAAGGACTAGCGGGACCAGATACGCAGTATTTT.

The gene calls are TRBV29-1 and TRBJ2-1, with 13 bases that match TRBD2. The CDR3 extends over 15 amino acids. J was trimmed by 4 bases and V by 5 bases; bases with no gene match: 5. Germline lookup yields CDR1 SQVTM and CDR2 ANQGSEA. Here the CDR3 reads CSVTSGRAPYNEQFF. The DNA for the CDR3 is TGCAGCGTTACTAGCGGGAGGGCCCCTTACAATGAGCAGTTCTTC.

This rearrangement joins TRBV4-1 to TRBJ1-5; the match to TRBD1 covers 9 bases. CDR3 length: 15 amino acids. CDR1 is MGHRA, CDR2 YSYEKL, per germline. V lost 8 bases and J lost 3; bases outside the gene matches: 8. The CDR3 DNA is TGCGCCAGCGCCCCGGGACAGGGCATCAATCAGCCCCAGCATTTT. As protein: CASAPGQGINQPQHF.

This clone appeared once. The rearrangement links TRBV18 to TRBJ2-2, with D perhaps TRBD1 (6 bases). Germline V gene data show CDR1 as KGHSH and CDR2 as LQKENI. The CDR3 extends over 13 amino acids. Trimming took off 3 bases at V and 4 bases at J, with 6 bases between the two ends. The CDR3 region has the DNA TGTGCCAGCTCACCGGGGGCCACCGGGGAGCTGTTTTTT. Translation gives CASSPGATGELFF.

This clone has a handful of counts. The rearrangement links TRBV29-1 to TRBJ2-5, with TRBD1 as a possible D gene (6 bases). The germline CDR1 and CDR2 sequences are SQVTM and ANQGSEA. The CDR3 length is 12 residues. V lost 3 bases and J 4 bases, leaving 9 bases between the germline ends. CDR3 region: CSVERTAETQYF. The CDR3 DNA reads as TGCAGCGTTGAGAGGACAGCAGAGACCCAGTACTTC.

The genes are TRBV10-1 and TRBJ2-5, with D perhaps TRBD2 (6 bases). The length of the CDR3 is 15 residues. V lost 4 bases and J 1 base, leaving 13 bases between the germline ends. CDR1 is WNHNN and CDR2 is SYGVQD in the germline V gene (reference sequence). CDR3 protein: CASSGSEGFQETQYF. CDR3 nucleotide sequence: TGCGCCAGCAGTGGGTCGGAGGGGTTCCAAGAGACCCAGTACTTC.